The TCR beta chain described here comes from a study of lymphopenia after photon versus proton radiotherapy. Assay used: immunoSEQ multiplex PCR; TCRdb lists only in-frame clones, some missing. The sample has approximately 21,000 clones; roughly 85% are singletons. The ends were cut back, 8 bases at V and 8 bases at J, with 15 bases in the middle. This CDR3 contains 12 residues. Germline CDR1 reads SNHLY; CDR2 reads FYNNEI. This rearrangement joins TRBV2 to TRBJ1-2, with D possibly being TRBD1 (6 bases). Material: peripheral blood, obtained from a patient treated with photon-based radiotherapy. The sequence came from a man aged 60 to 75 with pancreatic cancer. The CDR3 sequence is CASRGDTKGYTF. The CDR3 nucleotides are TGTGCCAGCCGGGGGGACACGAAGGGCTACACCTTC.